These 23 T cell receptor beta chains originate from one sample sequenced in a study of cytomegalovirus exposure and HLA in healthy donors. Primers for the PCR totalled 60 Vbeta and 13 Jbeta. Sequencing was performed with immunoSEQ multiplex PCR; in TCRdb, only in-frame clones are kept and a portion is missing. Of 150,000 to 200,000 clones in the sample, roughly 82% were seen once. Input material: PBMCs. The receptors come from a young woman in good health and CMV-seronegative.

V is TRBV29-1 and J is TRBJ2-1, with a possible D match to TRBD1 (6 bases). The V end lost 4 bases, the J end lost 8 bases, and 24 bases lay between the germline ends. CDR3 size: 16 residues. The germline CDR1 and CDR2 sequences are SQVTM and ANQGSEA. CDR3 sequence (DNA): TGCAGCGTTGGGTCGCGGAGCAGGGGTGGGGGCTATGAGCAGTTCTTC. This encodes CSVGSRSRGGGYEQFF.

The chain links TRBV9 to TRBJ2-7; D may be TRBD2 (6 bases). This CDR3 spans 14 amino acids. V lost 1 base and J lost 2, with 10 bases in between. CDR1 and CDR2 (germline): SGDLS, YYNGEE. CDR3 in amino acids: CASSVNGGTYEQYF. The CDR3 region has the DNA TGTGCCAGCAGCGTAAACGGAGGGACCTACGAGCAGTACTTC.

The chain joins TRBV11-3 to TRBJ2-3; D ambiguous. Trimming shortened V by 4 bases and J by 2 bases, and 10 bases separated the two germline ends. There are 14 residues in the CDR3. Germline-derived CDR1 and CDR2 are SGHNT and YENEEA. The CDR3 coding sequence is TGTGCCAGCAGCTCGTCAGGTTTCACAGATACGCAGTATTTT. Protein product: CASSSSGFTDTQYF.

The genes are TRBV19 and TRBJ1-4, with TRBD1 identical over 7 bases. With 3 bases clipped from V and 8 bases from J, the junction kept 9 bases outside the gene matches. CDR1 and CDR2 from the germline V gene are LNHDA and SQIVND (reference sequence). The CDR3 has 15 amino acids. The CDR3 nucleotides read TGTGCCAGTAGTATCACGACAGGGAGAGGGGAAAAACTGTTTTTT. Amino acids: CASSITTGRGEKLFF.

V and J are TRBV15 and TRBJ1-2, with D possibly TRBD1 on 5 matching bases. Germline V gives CDR1 LNHNV, CDR2 YYDKDF (reference sequence). The ends were cut back, 3 bases at V and 3 bases at J, with 17 bases in the middle. This CDR3 is built from 16 residues. CDR3 residues: CATSRPRAGGDYGYTF. CDR3 nucleotides: TGTGCCACCAGCAGGCCCCGGGCCGGGGGGGACTATGGCTACACCTTC. The entire variable domain, with the rest obtained from reference TRBV15 and TRBJ1-2, is as follows: DAMVIQNPRYQVTQFGKPVTLSCSQTLNHNVMYWYQQKSSQAPKLLFHYYDKDFNNEADTPDNFQSRRPNTSFCFLDIRSPGLGDTAMYLCATSRPRAGGDYGYTFGSGTRLTVV.

There are a few counts of this clone. J is TRBJ2-5 and V is TRBV6-1, with 10 bases aligning to TRBD2. The CDR3 has 16 amino acids. The junction had 10 bases not matched to a gene; V was cut back by 4 bases and J by 5 bases. CDR1 is MNHNS, CDR2 SASEGT, per germline. The CDR3 loop reads CASSGVSGGRGETQYF. DNA for the CDR3: TGTGCCAGCAGTGGTGTTAGCGGGGGGAGGGGGGAGACCCAGTACTTC.

To note about this clone: This CDR3 is also generated by other DNA sequences in the sample. This chain connects TRBV7-8 to TRBJ2-3; D is possibly TRBD2 (6 bases). Trimming cost V 2 bases and J 5 bases, with 14 bases left between them. The CDR3 has 15 residues. Germline-derived CDR1 and CDR2 are SGHVS and FQNEAQ. The CDR3 nucleotides are TGTGCCAGCAGCTTAACGGGCCTAGCGTTAGATACGCAGTATTTT. As protein: CASSLTGLALDTQYF.

This chain links TRBV9 with TRBJ1-1; no definite D call. The germline V gene encodes CDR1 SGDLS and CDR2 YYNGEE. The V end was cut by 2 bases, the J end by 4 bases, with 6 bases between. There are 12 residues in the CDR3. The CDR3 reads CASSVEGTEAFF. In DNA, the CDR3 is TGTGCCAGCAGCGTTGAGGGCACTGAAGCTTTCTTT.

CDR3 region: CASSSTDRVYGYTF. The CDR3 region has the DNA TGTGCCAGCAGTTCCACCGACAGGGTCTATGGCTACACCTTC. This chain joins TRBV27 and TRBJ1-2; 7 nucleotides match TRBD1. CDR1 is MNHEY, CDR2 SMNVEV, per germline (reference sequence). CDR3 length: 14 residues. V shed 4 bases, J shed 4 bases, and the junction held 6 bases outside the gene matches.

As concerns this clone: Other nucleotide sequences from this sample produce the same CDR3. The chain recombines TRBV15 with TRBJ1-1; D is unclear. Germline CDR1 and CDR2: LNHNV and YYDKDF (reference sequence). The CDR3 sequence is 14 residues long. V shed 1 base and J shed 1 base, with 7 bases lying between them. The CDR3 here is CATSRGAGNTEAFF. The CDR3 region has the DNA TGTGCCACCAGCAGAGGAGCCGGGAACACTGAAGCTTTCTTT.

The rearrangement uses TRBV6-5 and TRBJ1-5, with D possibly TRBD1 on 5 matching bases. The CDR3 contains 15 residues. From germline, CDR1 is MNHEY and CDR2 SVGAGI. V lost 5 bases and J lost 2, with 13 bases in between. The CDR3: CASSVGGAGNQPQHF. The DNA for the CDR3 is TGTGCCAGCAGTGTCGGAGGGGCTGGCAATCAGCCCCAGCATTTT.

This chain joins TRBV19 and TRBJ2-1, with 8 bases fitting TRBD1. Trimming took 7 bases from V and 10 from J; bases not matched to a gene: 9. CDR3 length equals 13 residues. Germline V gene lookup returns CDR1 LNHDA and CDR2 SQIVND (reference sequence). CDR3 DNA sequence: TGTGCCAGTACGGCCAGGGGGCGAAGGGAGCAGTTCTTC. It specifies CASTARGRREQFF.

J is TRBJ2-5 and V is TRBV29-1; weak D call: TRBD1 (5 bases). Per the germline V gene, CDR1 is SQVTM and CDR2 is ANQGSEA. The CDR3 sequence is 12 residues long. V lost 4 bases, J lost 3 bases, and 9 bases lay in between. The CDR3 reads CSVVDSKETQYF. CDR3 bases: TGCAGCGTTGTCGACAGCAAAGAGACCCAGTACTTC. Together with reference TRBV29-1 and TRBJ2-5, the CDR3 gives the full variable domain: SAVISQKPSRDICQRGTSLTIQCQVDSQVTMMFWYRQQPGQSLTLIATANQGSEATYESGFVIDKFPISRPNLTFSTLTVSNMSPEDSSIYLCSVVDSKETQYFGPGTRLLVL.

This clone appeared once. V is TRBV25-1 and J is TRBJ2-7, with D hard to call. Trimming took 8 bases from V and 3 from J, leaving 17 bases between them. The length of the CDR3 is 14 residues. Germline V gene sequence: CDR1 MGHDK, CDR2 SYGVNS. The CDR3 coding sequence is TGTGCCAGCCTCAGATGCCTCTTGGTCTACGAGCAGTACTTC. Its translation is CASLRCLLVYEQYF.

The V call is TRBV2, the J call TRBJ2-5; 11 bases are a match to TRBD2. V trimming: 11 bases; J trimming: 7 bases; junction bases outside the gene matches: 9. The CDR3 consists of 13 residues. Germline values: CDR1 SNHLY, CDR2 FYNNEI. Written as DNA, the CDR3 is TGTGCCGGAACTAGCGGGGGTGCGGGGACCCAGTACTTC. This codes for CAGTSGGAGTQYF.

The chain uses TRBV5-1 and TRBJ1-1; 10 nucleotides agree with TRBD1. Unmatched junction bases numbered 4, after V lost 2 bases and J lost 0 bases. Germline V gene sequence: CDR1 SGHRS, CDR2 YFSETQ. The CDR3 consists of 16 residues. DNA of the CDR3: TGCGCCAGCAGCTTCTTGACAGGGGGCTTGAACACTGAAGCTTTCTTT. Its protein is CASSFLTGGLNTEAFF. Full variable domain (outside the CDR3, taken from reference TRBV5-1 and TRBJ1-1): KAGVTQTPRYLIKTRGQQVTLSCSPISGHRSVSWYQQTPGQGLQFLFEYFSETQRNKGNFPGRFSGRQFSNSRSEMNVSTLELGDSALYLCASSFLTGGLNTEAFFGQGTRLTVV.

This CDR3 is CASSQGAAGALYEQYF. Here the CDR3 DNA reads TGCGCCAGCAGCCAAGGAGCAGCGGGGGCCCTCTACGAGCAGTACTTC. The V gene is TRBV4-1, the J gene TRBJ2-7; TRBD2 matches at 8 bases. Germline V gene lookup returns CDR1 MGHRA and CDR2 YSYEKL. There are 16 residues in the CDR3. The V segment lost 1 base and the J segment 3 bases; nucleotides outside the gene matches: 8.

The V gene is TRBV7-7, the J gene TRBJ2-5; D is ambiguous. The V gene's germline CDR1 is SSHAT and CDR2 FNYEAQ (reference sequence). The CDR3 consists of 15 residues. Trimming left V 1 base short and J 5 bases short, with 14 bases between. The CDR3 loop is CASSLGVTVEETQYF. In DNA form, the CDR3 reads TGTGCCAGCAGCTTAGGAGTAACGGTGGAGGAGACCCAGTACTTC.

The chain employs TRBV7-8 and TRBJ1-2, with 7 bases fitting TRBD1. Germline lookup yields CDR1 SGHVS and CDR2 FQNEAQ. CDR3 length equals 15 residues. Trimming took 10 bases from V and 0 from J; bases not matched to a gene: 11. The CDR3, as DNA: TGTGCCAAACGGACAGGCACCCTTACTAACTATGGCTACACCTTC. It translates to CAKRTGTLTNYGYTF.

V gene TRBV4-2 combines with J gene TRBJ1-1; unclear D gene. The CDR3 consists of 15 residues. The germline gives CDR1 LGHNA, CDR2 YNFKEQ. V lost 1 base and J 1 base, leaving 10 bases between the germline ends. CDR3 sequence (DNA): TGTGCCAGCAGCCAAGGGGCCGCGGGGAACACTGAAGCTTTCTTT. This sequence encodes CASSQGAAGNTEAFF.

This clone was seen just once. Its ends do not fully match the called genes, so a read error is possible. This chain connects TRBV28 to TRBJ1-2; 10 bases line up with TRBD1. The CDR3 contains 14 residues. The germline gives CDR1 MDHEN, CDR2 SYDVKM. The CDR3 reads CASSPPTGGYGYPF. In DNA, the CDR3 is TGTGCCAGCAGTCCACCGACAGGGGGCTATGGCTACCCCTTC.

This clone was observed a handful of times. The rearrangement uses TRBV5-6 and TRBJ1-1; 7 bases align to TRBD1. The CDR3 runs 13 residues. Germline loops: CDR1 SGHDT, CDR2 YYEEEE. J was trimmed by 3 bases and V by 5 bases; bases with no gene match: 4. CDR3 sequence: CASSPTGDTEAFF. Here the CDR3 DNA reads TGTGCCAGCAGTCCCACAGGGGACACTGAAGCTTTCTTT. Variable domain in full (rest from reference TRBV5-6 and TRBJ1-1): DAGVTQSPTHLIKTRGQQVTLRCSPKSGHDTVSWYQQALGQGPQFIFQYYEEEERQRGNFPDRFSGHQFPNYSSELNVNALLLGDSALYLCASSPTGDTEAFFGQGTRLTVV.

V usage is TRBV7-2 and J usage is TRBJ1-4; D not resolved. Germline V lookup: CDR1 SGHTA, CDR2 FQGNSA. The length of the CDR3 is 12 residues. Trimming left V 3 bases short and J 8 bases short, with 7 bases between. The CDR3 region has the DNA TGTGCCAGCAGCTTTAGCGGGGAAAAACTGTTTTTT. Its protein is CASSFSGEKLFF.